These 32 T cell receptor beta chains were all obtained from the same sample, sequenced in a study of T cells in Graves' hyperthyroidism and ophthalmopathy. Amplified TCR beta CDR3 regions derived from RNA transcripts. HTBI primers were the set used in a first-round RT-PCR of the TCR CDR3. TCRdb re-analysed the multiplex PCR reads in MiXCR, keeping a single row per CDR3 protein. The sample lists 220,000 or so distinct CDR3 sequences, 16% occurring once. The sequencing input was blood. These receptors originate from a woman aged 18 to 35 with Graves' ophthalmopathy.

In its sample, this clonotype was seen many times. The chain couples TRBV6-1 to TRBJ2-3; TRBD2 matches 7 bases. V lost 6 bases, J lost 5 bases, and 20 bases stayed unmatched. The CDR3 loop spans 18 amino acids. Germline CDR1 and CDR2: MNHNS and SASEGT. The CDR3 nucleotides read TGTGCCAGCAGCCGCTCCTGGGATACGGTAATAGCGGGAGATACGCAGTATTTT. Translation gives CASSRSWDTVIAGDTQYF.

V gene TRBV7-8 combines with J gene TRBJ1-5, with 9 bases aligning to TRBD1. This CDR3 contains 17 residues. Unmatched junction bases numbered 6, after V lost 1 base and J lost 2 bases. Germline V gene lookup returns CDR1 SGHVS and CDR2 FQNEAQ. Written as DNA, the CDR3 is TGTGCCAGCAGCTTAGGAGCACGGACAGGGGGCAATCAGCCCCAGCATTTT. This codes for CASSLGARTGGNQPQHF.

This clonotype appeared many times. DNA of the CDR3: TGTGCCAGCAGCCGGGGGGGGAGTGGCAATCAGCCCCAGCATTTT. It translates to CASSRGGSGNQPQHF. The J gene is TRBJ1-5, the V gene TRBV7-2, with TRBD1 as a possible D gene (5 bases). Trimming removed 5 bases at V and 2 bases at J, with 13 bases between. Germline assignment: CDR1 SGHTA and CDR2 FQGNSA. There are 15 residues in the CDR3.

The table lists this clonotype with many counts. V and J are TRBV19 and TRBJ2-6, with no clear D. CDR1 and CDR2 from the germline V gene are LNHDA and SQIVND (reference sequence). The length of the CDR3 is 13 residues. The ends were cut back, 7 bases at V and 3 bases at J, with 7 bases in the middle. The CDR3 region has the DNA TGTGCCAGTATAGGGCGTGGGGCCAACGTCCTGACTTTC. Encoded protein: CASIGRGANVLTF.

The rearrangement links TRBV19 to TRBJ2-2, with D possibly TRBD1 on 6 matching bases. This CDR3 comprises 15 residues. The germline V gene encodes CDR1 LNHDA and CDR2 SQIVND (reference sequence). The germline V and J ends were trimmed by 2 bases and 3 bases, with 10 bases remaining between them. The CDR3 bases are TGTGCCAGTAGTATAAACAGGGTGTACACCGGGGAGCTGTTTTTT. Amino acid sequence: CASSINRVYTGELFF. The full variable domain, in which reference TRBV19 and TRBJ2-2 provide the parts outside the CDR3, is DGGITQSPKYLFRKEGQNVTLSCEQNLNHDAMYWYRQDPGQGLRLIYYSQIVNDFQKGDIAEGYSVSREKKESFPLTVTSAQKNPTAFYLCASSINRVYTGELFFGEGSRLTVL.

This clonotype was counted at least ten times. The DNA of the CDR3 is TGTGCCAGTAGCAGAGTCACAGGGGGCTCCCATCAGCCCCAGCATTTT. Its translation is CASSRVTGGSHQPQHF. V usage is TRBV19 and J usage is TRBJ1-5; 9 nucleotides align to TRBD1. Germline V CDR1 and CDR2: LNHDA, SQIVND (reference sequence). The length of the CDR3 is 16 residues. V lost 6 bases, J lost 5 bases, and 11 bases stayed unmatched.

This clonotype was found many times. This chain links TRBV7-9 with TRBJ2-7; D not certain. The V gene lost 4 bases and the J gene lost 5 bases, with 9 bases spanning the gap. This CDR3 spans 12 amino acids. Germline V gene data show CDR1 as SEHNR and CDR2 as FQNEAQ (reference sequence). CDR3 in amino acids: CASSYRSDEQYF. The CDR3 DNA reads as TGTGCCAGCAGCTACCGGTCCGACGAGCAGTACTTC.

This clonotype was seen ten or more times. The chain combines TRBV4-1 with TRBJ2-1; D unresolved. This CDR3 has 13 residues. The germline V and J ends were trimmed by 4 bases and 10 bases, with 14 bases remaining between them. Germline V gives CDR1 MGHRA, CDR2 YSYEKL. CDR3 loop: CASSLGSSREQFF. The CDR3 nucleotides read TGCGCCAGCAGCCTCGGCTCATCACGGGAGCAGTTCTTC.

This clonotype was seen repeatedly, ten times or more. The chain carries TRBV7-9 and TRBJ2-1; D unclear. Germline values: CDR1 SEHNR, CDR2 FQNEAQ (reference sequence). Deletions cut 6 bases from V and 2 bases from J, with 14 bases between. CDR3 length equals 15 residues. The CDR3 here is CASRDQQSPYNEQFF. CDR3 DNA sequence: TGTGCCAGCAGGGACCAGCAAAGTCCCTACAATGAGCAGTTCTTC.

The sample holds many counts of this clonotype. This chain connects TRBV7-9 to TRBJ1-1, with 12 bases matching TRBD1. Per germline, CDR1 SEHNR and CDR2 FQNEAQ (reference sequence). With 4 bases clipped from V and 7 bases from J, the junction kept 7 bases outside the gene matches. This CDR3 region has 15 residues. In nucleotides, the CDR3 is TGTGCCAGCAGCTCGGGACAGGGGGCGATAATTGAAGCTTTCTTT. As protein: CASSSGQGAIIEAFF.

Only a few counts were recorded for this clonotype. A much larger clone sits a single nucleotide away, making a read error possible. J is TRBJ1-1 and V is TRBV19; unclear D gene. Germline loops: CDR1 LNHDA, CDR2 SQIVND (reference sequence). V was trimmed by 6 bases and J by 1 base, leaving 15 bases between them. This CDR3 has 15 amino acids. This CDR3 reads CASRGIDAENTEAFF. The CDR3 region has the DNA TGTGCCAGTAGAGGGATCGACGCGGAGAACACTGAAGCTTTCTTT.

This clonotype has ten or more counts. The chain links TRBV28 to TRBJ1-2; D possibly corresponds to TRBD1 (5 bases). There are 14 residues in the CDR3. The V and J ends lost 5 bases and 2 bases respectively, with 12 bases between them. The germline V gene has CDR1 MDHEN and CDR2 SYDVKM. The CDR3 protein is CASSTRVGNYGYTF. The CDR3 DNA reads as TGTGCCAGCAGTACCAGGGTTGGCAACTATGGCTACACCTTC.

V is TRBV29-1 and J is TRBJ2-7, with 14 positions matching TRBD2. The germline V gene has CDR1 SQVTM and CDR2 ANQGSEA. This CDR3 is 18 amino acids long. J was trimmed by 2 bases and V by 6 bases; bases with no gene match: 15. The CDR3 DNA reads TGCAGCGTCTGTTTGATCGGGACTAGCGGGAGTTCGACCTACGAGCAGTACTTC. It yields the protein CSVCLIGTSGSSTYEQYF.

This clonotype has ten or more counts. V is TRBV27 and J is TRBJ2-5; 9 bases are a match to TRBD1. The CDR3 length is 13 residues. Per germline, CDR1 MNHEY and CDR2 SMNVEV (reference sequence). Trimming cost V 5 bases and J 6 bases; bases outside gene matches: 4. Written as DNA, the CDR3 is TGTGCCAGCAGTAGGGACAGGGATAAGACCCAGTACTTC. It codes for CASSRDRDKTQYF.

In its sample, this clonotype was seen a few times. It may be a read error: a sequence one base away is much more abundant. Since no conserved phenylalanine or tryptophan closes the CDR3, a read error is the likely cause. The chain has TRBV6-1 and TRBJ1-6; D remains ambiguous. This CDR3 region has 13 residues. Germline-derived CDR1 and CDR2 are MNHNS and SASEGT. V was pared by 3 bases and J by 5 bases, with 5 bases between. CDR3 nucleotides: TGTGCCAGCAGTGACGGGGATAATTCACCCCTCCACCTT. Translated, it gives CASSDGDNSPLHL.

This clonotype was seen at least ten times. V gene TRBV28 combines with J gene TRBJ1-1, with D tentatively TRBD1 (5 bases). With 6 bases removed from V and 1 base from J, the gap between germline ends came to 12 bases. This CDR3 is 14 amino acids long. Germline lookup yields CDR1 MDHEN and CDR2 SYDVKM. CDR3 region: CASSLLGGNTEAFF. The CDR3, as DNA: TGTGCCAGCAGCCTACTTGGGGGGAACACTGAAGCTTTCTTT.

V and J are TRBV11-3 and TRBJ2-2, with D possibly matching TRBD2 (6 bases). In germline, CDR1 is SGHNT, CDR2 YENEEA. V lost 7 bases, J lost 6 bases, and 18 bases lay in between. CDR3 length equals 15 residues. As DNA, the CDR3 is TGTGCCAGCACGGTACTAGCAGGAGAGTCCGGGGAGCTGTTTTTT. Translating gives CASTVLAGESGELFF.

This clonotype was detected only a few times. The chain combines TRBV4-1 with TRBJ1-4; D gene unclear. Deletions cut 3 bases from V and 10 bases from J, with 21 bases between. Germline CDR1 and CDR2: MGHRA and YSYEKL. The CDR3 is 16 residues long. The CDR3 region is CASSHVRTSHQGKLFF. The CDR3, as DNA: TGCGCCAGCAGCCATGTCCGGACTTCTCATCAAGGAAAACTGTTTTTT.

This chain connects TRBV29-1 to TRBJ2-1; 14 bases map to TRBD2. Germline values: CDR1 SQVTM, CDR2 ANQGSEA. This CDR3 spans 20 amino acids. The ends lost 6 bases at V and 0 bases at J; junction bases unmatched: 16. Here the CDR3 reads CSVSYPGTSGGPSSYNEQFF. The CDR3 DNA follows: TGCAGCGTCTCCTACCCCGGGACTAGCGGGGGCCCGAGCTCCTACAATGAGCAGTTCTTC.

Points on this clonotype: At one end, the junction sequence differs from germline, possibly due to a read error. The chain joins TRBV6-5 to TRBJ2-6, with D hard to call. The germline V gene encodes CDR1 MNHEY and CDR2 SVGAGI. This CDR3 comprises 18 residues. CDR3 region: CASGYMAKTYSGANVLTF. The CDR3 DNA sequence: TGTGCCAGCGGTTACATGGCAAAAACTTACTCTGGGGCCAACGTCCTGACTTTC.

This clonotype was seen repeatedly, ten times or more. Written as DNA, the CDR3 is TGTGCCAGCATCGACAGTCTTAGCTCCTATAATTCACCCCTCCACTTT. Protein product: CASIDSLSSYNSPLHF. The V call is TRBV3-1, the J call TRBJ1-6; maybe TRBD1 (5 bases). V shed 7 bases and J shed 0 bases, with 13 bases lying between them. Germline CDR1 reads LGHDT; CDR2 reads YNNKEL (reference sequence). This CDR3 spans 16 amino acids.

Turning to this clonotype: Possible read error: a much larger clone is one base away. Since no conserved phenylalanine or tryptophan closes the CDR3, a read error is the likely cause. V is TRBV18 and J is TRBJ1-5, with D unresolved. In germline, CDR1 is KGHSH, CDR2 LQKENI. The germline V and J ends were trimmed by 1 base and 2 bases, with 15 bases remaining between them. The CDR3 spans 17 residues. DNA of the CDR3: TGTGCCAGCTCACCACTTAGGACCACCCCGGGCAATCAGCCCCAGCATCTT. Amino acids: CASSPLRTTPGNQPQHL.

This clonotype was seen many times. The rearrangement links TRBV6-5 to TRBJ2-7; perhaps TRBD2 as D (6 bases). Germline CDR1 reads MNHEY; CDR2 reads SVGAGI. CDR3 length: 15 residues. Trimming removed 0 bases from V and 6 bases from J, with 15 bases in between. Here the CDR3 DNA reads TGTGCCAGCAGTTACTCGCGGGCTGGGAGGACCGAGCAGTACTTC. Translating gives CASSYSRAGRTEQYF.

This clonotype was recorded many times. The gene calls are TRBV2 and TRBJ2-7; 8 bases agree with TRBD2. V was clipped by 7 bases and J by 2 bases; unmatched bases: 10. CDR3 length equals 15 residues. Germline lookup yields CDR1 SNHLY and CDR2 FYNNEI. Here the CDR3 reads CASNPEIAGTYEQYF. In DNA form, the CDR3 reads TGTGCCAGCAACCCCGAGATAGCGGGGACCTACGAGCAGTACTTC.

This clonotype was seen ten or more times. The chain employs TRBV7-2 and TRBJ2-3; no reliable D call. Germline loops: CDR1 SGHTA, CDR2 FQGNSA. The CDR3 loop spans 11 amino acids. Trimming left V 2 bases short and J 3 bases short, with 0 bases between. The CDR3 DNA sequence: TGTGCCAGCAGCTTAACAGATACGCAGTATTTT. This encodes CASSLTDTQYF.

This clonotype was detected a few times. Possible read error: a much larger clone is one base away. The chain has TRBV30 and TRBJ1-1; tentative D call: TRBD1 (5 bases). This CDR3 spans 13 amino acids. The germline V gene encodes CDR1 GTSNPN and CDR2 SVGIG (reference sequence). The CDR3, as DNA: TGTGCCTGGAGTGTGGGGGTTCTCACTGAAGCTTCCTTT. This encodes CAWSVGVLTEASF. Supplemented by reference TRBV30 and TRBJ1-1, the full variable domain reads SQTIHQWPATLVQPVGSPLSLECTVEGTSNPNLYWYRQAAGRGLQLLFYSVGIGQISSEVPQNLSASRPQDRQFILSSKKLLLSDSGFYLCAWSVGVLTEASFGQGTRLTVV.

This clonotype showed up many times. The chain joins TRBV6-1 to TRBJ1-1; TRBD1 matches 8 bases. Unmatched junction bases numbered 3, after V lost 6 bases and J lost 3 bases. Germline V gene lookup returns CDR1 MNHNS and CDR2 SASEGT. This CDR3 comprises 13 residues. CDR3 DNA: TGTGCCAGCAGCCAGACAGGGGACACTGAAGCTTTCTTT. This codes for CASSQTGDTEAFF.

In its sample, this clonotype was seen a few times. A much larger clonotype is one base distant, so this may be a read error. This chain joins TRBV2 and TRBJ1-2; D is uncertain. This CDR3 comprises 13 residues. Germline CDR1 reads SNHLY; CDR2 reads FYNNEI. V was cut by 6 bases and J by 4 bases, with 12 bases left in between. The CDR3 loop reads CASSERRSYGYTF. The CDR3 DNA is TGTGCCAGCAGCGAGAGAAGGAGCTATGGCTACACCTTC.

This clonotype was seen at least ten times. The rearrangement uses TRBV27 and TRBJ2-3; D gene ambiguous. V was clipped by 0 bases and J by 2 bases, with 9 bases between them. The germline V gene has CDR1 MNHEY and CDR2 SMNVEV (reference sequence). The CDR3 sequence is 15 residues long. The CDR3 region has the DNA TGTGCCAGCAGTTTATCACACCCCTACACAGATACGCAGTATTTT. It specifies CASSLSHPYTDTQYF.

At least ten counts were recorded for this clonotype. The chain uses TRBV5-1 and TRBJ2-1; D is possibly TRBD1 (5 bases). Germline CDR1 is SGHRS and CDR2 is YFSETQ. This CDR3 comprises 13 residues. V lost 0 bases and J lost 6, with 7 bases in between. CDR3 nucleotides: TGCGCCAGCAGCTTGGGCGACAGCAATGAGCAGTTCTTC. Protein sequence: CASSLGDSNEQFF.

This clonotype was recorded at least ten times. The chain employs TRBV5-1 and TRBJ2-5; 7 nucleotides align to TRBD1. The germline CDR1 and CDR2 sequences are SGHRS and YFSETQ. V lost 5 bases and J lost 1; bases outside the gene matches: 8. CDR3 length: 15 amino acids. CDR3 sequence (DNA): TGCGCCAGCAGTATCGGGACAGCGATCCAAGAGACCCAGTACTTC. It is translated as CASSIGTAIQETQYF.

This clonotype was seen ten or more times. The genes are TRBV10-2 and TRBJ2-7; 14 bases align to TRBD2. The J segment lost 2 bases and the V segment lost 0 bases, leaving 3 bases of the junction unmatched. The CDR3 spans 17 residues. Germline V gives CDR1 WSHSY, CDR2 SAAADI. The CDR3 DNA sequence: TGCGCCAGCAGTGAGTCCCGACTAGCGGGAGGGCCCTACGAGCAGTACTTC. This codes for CASSESRLAGGPYEQYF.